Listed below are T cell receptor beta chains from one sample, sequenced in a study of shared clonotypes between healthy human individuals. The assay was immunoSEQ multiplex PCR, and TCRdb's table has in-frame clones only and misses some. The sample comprises about 2.2 million clones, around 93% of which are singletons, and around 1.8% rests with the top ten. The sequencing input was naive CD8+ T cells from PBMCs. The source is a man aged 18 to 29 in good health. Some clones in this sample may be carry-over from other donors' samples. Each CDR3 is given with its conserved first and last residue. D genes are given only for firm matches. A row's size may be missing; if present it is once, few, many or a size class.

>NA|TRBV27|NA|TRBJ1-2
TGTGCCAGCAGTCCCGGTCGGTATGGCTACACCTTC
CASSPGRYGYTF
>TRBD2|TRBV5-1|NA|TRBJ2-7
TGCGCCAGCAGCTTCTGGACTAGCGGGAGATTGGACGAGCAGTACTTC
CASSFWTSGRLDEQYF
>TRBD1|TRBV28|NA|TRBJ1-3
TGTGCCAGCAGTTCGGACAGGGAAGGGGTTGGAAACACCATATATTTT
CASSSDREGVGNTIYF
>TRBD1|TRBV19|NA|TRBJ2-2
TGTGCCAGTAGTATCGGGACAGAAAACACCGGGGAGCTGTTTTTT
CASSIGTENTGELFF
>NA|TRBV7-9|NA|TRBJ1-2
TGTGCCAGCAGCTCGCGACAGCTTGTTAACTATGGCTACACCTTC
CASSSRQLVNYGYTF
>TRBD2|TRBV27|NA|TRBJ2-5
TGTGCCAGCAGCCTAATTGGGACTAGCGGGGTTAAAAAAGAGACCCAGTACTTC
CASSLIGTSGVKKETQYF
>NA|TRBV7-9|NA|TRBJ2-7
TGTGCCAGCAGCCTAAAGGACGGGCCGACCTACGAGCAGTACTTC
CASSLKDGPTYEQYF
>TRBD1|TRBV6-5|NA|TRBJ1-1
TGTGCCTCGAAAGGGGGCCCCTACACTGAAGCTTTCTTT
CASKGGPYTEAFF
>NA|TRBV13|NA|TRBJ2-7
TGTGCCAGCAGCGAAACCCGGGGATCCTCCTACGAGCAGTACTTC
CASSETRGSSYEQYF
>TRBD2|TRBV18|NA|TRBJ2-1
TGTGCCAGCTCACCCTTTTCGACTAGCGGGAATGAGCAGTTCTTC
CASSPFSTSGNEQFF
>TRBD1|TRBV28|NA|TRBJ2-2
TGTGCCAGCAACAATCTGGAGACAGGGGCGAACACCGGGGAGCTGTTTTTT
CASNNLETGANTGELFF
>TRBD1|TRBV10-3|NA|TRBJ2-1
TGTGCCATCCTCATGGGGCCAGGGGGAAGGAATGAGCAGTTCTTC
CAILMGPGGRNEQFF
>NA|TRBV19|once|TRBJ1-5
TGTGCCAGTAGTATACCTCAGCGGGATCAGCCCCAGCATTTT
CASSIPQRDQPQHF
>NA|TRBV27|NA|TRBJ1-1
TGTGCCAGCAGTTTGAGGTCAAATGTATGGATGAACACTGAAGCTTTCTTT
CASSLRSNVWMNTEAFF
>NA|TRBV6-1|NA|TRBJ2-5
TGTGCCAGCAGTGACCGGGGTGGGGAGACCCAGTACTTC
CASSDRGGETQYF
>NA|TRBV28|NA|TRBJ1-2
TGTGCCAGCCTTATAGGGGGGCCCGGGGGCTACACCTTC
CASLIGGPGGYTF
>TRBD2|TRBV27|NA|TRBJ2-3
TGTGCCAGCAGTCCATGGGGGGGGAGGCGCGCAGATACGCAGTATTTT
CASSPWGGRRADTQYF
>NA|TRBV9|few|TRBJ1-2
TGTGCCAGCAGCGTAGCCGTCAGGGACTATGGCTACACCTTC
CASSVAVRDYGYTF
>NA|TRBV7-3|NA|TRBJ2-3
TGTGCCAGCAGCTGGGGGAGCGCAGATACGCAGTATTTT
CASSWGSADTQYF
>TRBD1|TRBV6-1|NA|TRBJ2-7
TGTGCCAGCAGTGAAAAAACAGGGGTGGCTCTGGAATCCTACGAGCAGTACTTC
CASSEKTGVALESYEQYF
>TRBD2|TRBV7-8|once|TRBJ2-2
TGTGCCAGCAGCTTATCCAGGTGGGGAAGCGGGGCCCCCGGCACCGGGGAGCTGTTTTTT
CASSLSRWGSGAPGTGELFF
>TRBD1|TRBV9|NA|TRBJ2-7
TGTGCCAGCAGCGTTGCCGGGACAGGGGGCTCCGAGCAGTACTTC
CASSVAGTGGSEQYF
>NA|TRBV6-5|NA|TRBJ1-1
TGTGCCAGCAGTGTTTCTTTGGGAGACACTGAAGCTTTCTTT
CASSVSLGDTEAFF
>NA|TRBV15|few|TRBJ1-4
TGTGCCACCAGCAGAGATGTAGCAGGGTTGAATGAAAAACTGTTTTTT
CATSRDVAGLNEKLFF
>NA|TRBV30|NA|TRBJ1-2
TGTGCCTGGAGTGTAGCTGGGGAGAAGGATGGCTACACCTTC
CAWSVAGEKDGYTF
>NA|TRBV6-1|NA|TRBJ1-1
TGTGCCAGCACGGCAAGGGGCGCGTTCACTGAAGCTTTCTTT
CASTARGAFTEAFF
>NA|TRBV19|NA|TRBJ1-5
TGTGCCAGTAGAGTTGGATATAGCAATCAGCCCCAGCATTTT
CASRVGYSNQPQHF
>NA|TRBV19|NA|TRBJ2-7
TGTGCCAGTTCAGGGAACCTCATGGGCGGGGAGCAGTACTTC
CASSGNLMGGEQYF
>TRBD1|TRBV4-1|NA|TRBJ2-1
TGCGCCAGCAGCCAACACCGGGACAGGCCCTACAATGAGCAGTTCTTC
CASSQHRDRPYNEQFF
>TRBD2|TRBV13|NA|TRBJ2-1
TGTGCCAGCAGCTCACTGGGTGGAGCGGGAGTGAATGAGCAGTTCTTC
CASSSLGGAGVNEQFF
>TRBD2|TRBV27|NA|TRBJ2-1
TGTGCCAGCAGTTTGGAACTAGCGGGAGACGAGCAGTTCTTC
CASSLELAGDEQFF
>TRBD1|TRBV15|NA|TRBJ2-1
TGTGCCACCAGCAGAGACACGGACAGGGACCCCTACAATGAGCAGTTCTTC
CATSRDTDRDPYNEQFF
>TRBD1|TRBV27|once|TRBJ2-7
TGTGCCAGCAGTTTATCGGCCGGGACAGGGGGTTTTTACGAGCAGTACTTC
CASSLSAGTGGFYEQYF
>TRBD2|TRBV5-4|once|TRBJ2-7
TGTGCCAGCAGCTTGGGAGCGGGAGGGCCGGACGAGCAGTACTTC
CASSLGAGGPDEQYF
>NA|TRBV6-4|NA|TRBJ2-3
TGTGCCAGCAGTGGGGGGTCCTCCGGAGATACGCAGTATTTT
CASSGGSSGDTQYF
>NA|TRBV5-6|NA|TRBJ2-2
TGTGCCAGCAGCTCGCGTATGGCCGGGGAGCTGTTTTTT
CASSSRMAGELFF
>NA|TRBV27|NA|TRBJ1-4
TGTGCCAGCAGTCCTTACCGGCCGTATGAAAAACTGTTTTTT
CASSPYRPYEKLFF
>TRBD1|TRBV7-8|once|TRBJ1-1
TGTGCCAGCAGCTTAGGCAGGGACAGGAACACTGAAGCTTTCTTT
CASSLGRDRNTEAFF
>TRBD2|TRBV14|NA|TRBJ2-1
TGTGCCAGCAGCCCTACCGTAGCGGGAACGTACAATGAGCAGTTCTTC
CASSPTVAGTYNEQFF
>NA|TRBV2|NA|TRBJ2-4
TGTGCCAGCAGTGAAAAGGGCAGAGAAGGTCCCCAAAACATTCAGTACTTC
CASSEKGREGPQNIQYF
>NA|TRBV6-5|NA|TRBJ1-2
TGTGCCAGCAGTTACGATGGGATAGGTCCCTATGGCTACACCTTC
CASSYDGIGPYGYTF
>NA|TRBV7-9|NA|TRBJ1-4
TGTGCCAGCAGCTTAGAAGCAGGGAATGAAAAACTGTTTTTT
CASSLEAGNEKLFF
>TRBD1|TRBV9|NA|TRBJ2-7
TGTGCCAGTTCAAGGACAGGCTCCTACGAGCAGTACTTC
CASSRTGSYEQYF
>NA|TRBV19|NA|TRBJ2-7
TGTGCCAGTAGCCATTCTCCCGGGATGGCCTACGAGCAGTACTTC
CASSHSPGMAYEQYF
>NA|TRBV27|NA|TRBJ2-3
TGTGCCAGCAGTTTAGTCCAGGGGAAATTGTCAGATACGCAGTATTTT
CASSLVQGKLSDTQYF
>TRBD1|TRBV29-1|NA|TRBJ1-5
TGCAGCGTTTCTTCAGACAGGGGAGGGGGTCAGCCCCAGCATTTT
CSVSSDRGGGQPQHF
>TRBD1|TRBV28|NA|TRBJ2-7
TGTGCCAGCAGTTTCCCCCGGGACAGGGGAACAGGGCAGTACTTC
CASSFPRDRGTGQYF
>NA|TRBV4-1|NA|TRBJ1-2
TGCGCCAGCAGCCAAGGACCCGGGGCCGCACCCGCTAACTATGGCTACACCTTC
CASSQGPGAAPANYGYTF
>TRBD2|TRBV6-1|NA|TRBJ2-3
TGTGCCAGCAGTGACCTAGCGGGGTATAGCACAGATACGCAGTATTTT
CASSDLAGYSTDTQYF
>NA|TRBV13|NA|TRBJ1-1
TGTGCCAGCAGCGGTACGGACAGGAACACTGAAGCTTTCTTT
CASSGTDRNTEAFF
>NA|TRBV29-1|few|TRBJ1-1
TGCAGCGTCCGGGACACTGAAGCTTTCTTT
CSVRDTEAFF
>NA|TRBV1|NA|TRBJ2-4
TGCACCAGCAGCCAAGCCCCCCCCAGGTTAGAACCAGGACTAGCCAAAAACATTCAGTACTTC
CTSSQAPPRLEPGLAKNIQYF
>NA|TRBV15|NA|TRBJ1-1
TGTGCCACCAGCACCGGAATGCGGAGAGAAGCTTTCTTT
CATSTGMRREAFF